The present TCR beta chain was sequenced within a study of cytomegalovirus exposure and HLA in healthy donors (dated by TCRdb to the late 2010s). In the study overall: In an earlier analysis of 550 to 750 of the donors, roughly 300 Gb of sequence data and some 120 million unique TCR beta sequences from 150 million to 200 million T cells were reported. An early release that covered approximately 600 HLA-typed donors contained about 300 gigabases of sequencing data and roughly 84 million unique TCR sequences. The genetic ancestry cluster associated with self-reported Caucasian donors included about 81% of the roughly 380 genotyped donors. The aim of the study was to test whether cataloging public T cell receptors could identify signatures of past pathogen exposure. Using immunosequencing, the study profiled T cell repertoires from roughly 650 subjects and related those repertoires to cytomegalovirus serostatus. A separate validation cohort of some 130 different subjects was used in addition to the 666-subject first cohort. To predict cytomegalovirus infection status, the study brought together high-throughput TCR immunosequencing, statistical association of individual TCRs with disease status, and machine learning. A later analysis re-analyzed previously published TCR beta repertoires from 666 donors and added high-resolution HLA genotyping to study TCR occurrence patterns. The later analysis used no new phenotypic data to find candidate immune exposures, relying instead on TCR beta sequences and their occurrence across donors. An earlier analysis of about 620 of the donors applied high-throughput TCR beta sequencing to assess whether each TCR beta V gene segment acted as functional or pseudogenic. Donor age, sex, ethnicity and CMV serostatus were compiled alongside the repertoire data. A later genetic analysis used genome-wide SNP genotypes for about 65% of the roughly 670 donors, treating that subset as a discovery cohort. All discovery cohort repertoires had been generated on a single sequencing platform. Class I and class II HLA loci were covered by the typing at four-digit resolution. The number of donors typed differed by locus, with about 629-640 for A, B, C, DRB1 and DQB1, approximately 500 for DQA1, under 610 for DPA1, and over 400 for DPB1. Roughly 5 DR-DQ haplotypes were treated as single units for association and clustering because of strong linkage in the cohort. On average, roughly 200,000 unique TCR beta nucleotide sequences were sequenced per donor among some 430 genotyped donors of the cohort, with 15% to 20% of those sequences being non-productive.

CDR1 and CDR2, per the germline V gene, are ENHRY and SYGVKD. Clipping removes 5 bases from V and 1 base from J, with 5 as the unmatched junction base count. The CDR3, cysteine through phenylalanine, is 15 amino acids long. Just the 45-base CDR3 DNA is kept, in frame starting at base 1. The library was produced with the immunoSEQ multiplex PCR assay. For the multiplex PCR, a mixture combining 60 forward primers for TCR Vbeta segments and 13 reverse primers for TCR Jbeta segments was used. The CDR3 region of rearranged TCR beta genes was amplified from genomic DNA with a multiplex PCR assay. The amplified TCR beta libraries were sequenced on the Illumina HiSeq System as 87-base-pair reads. The published analysis was carried out like this. A later analysis counted some 80 million unique TCR beta chains across the 650 to 800 repertoires, and around 9.9 million of these chains were shared by at least two donors. To remove PCR and sequencing errors, raw reads were error-corrected and collapsed into unique sequences using a nearest-neighbor algorithm that merged closely related sequences. To assign V, D and J gene segments, CDR3 sequences were aligned to IMGT reference sequences. For a sequence to be retained, a match of at least six nucleotides was required to both a V gene segment and a J gene segment. A rearrangement was called productive if the CDR3 had no stop codons and remained in frame with V and J, and every other rearrangement was called non-productive. Following IMGT convention, CDR3 was defined as the stretch from the second conserved V-encoded cysteine to the conserved J-encoded phenylalanine. The earlier analysis of about 570 of the donors excluded any sequence lacking an unambiguous match to a single V gene segment. In an earlier analysis of 450 to 750 of the donors, a V segment was called functional when productive rearrangements were above 56.7%, and segregating when the standard deviation between donors exceeded 5%. A statistical classification framework was built to diagnose cytomegalovirus status from the catalog of TCR beta chain sequences. In a later analysis, TCR nucleotide sequences were compared against IMGT/GENE-DB human TR gene sequences so that V and J genes could be assigned. Using the TCRdist pipeline, a later analysis assigned CDR3 sequences along with most-parsimonious VDJ recombination scenarios. In a later analysis, each TCR beta chain was defined by its CDR3 amino acid sequence together with its V-gene family, and reads without a unique V-gene family were excluded. To address suspected cross-contamination and a sequencing artifact, a later analysis removed under 600 highly shared, low-generation-probability nucleotide sequences. For each public chain, a later analysis derived a clonal expansion index from normalized ranks of inferred template counts within each repertoire. A later analysis computed generation probabilities with a VDJ recombination model fitted to out-of-frame rearrangements, and checked the results against IGoR. In a later analysis, TCR-TCR, TCR-HLA and TCR-CMV co-occurrence was scored with hypergeometric tests, and a repertoire-size bias correction was applied to TCR pairs. False discovery rates were estimated in a later analysis by permuting HLA or CMV assignments 20 times. In a later analysis, co-occurring TCRs were grouped using DBSCAN, with TCRdist sequence similarity added in when clustering inside HLA-allele-positive subsets. For co-occurrence clustering, repertoires with fewer than 30,000 or more than 120,000 public chains were excluded, along with four to six repertoires with anomalous nucleotide sharing. TCRdb took this table from immuneACCESS and kept in-frame rearrangements with V and J called. Such tables lack part of the clones; where checked against another copy, unresolved V genes explain under half of the gap, and the rest is unexplained. Clone size and V and J calls were adopted from that table, with D and trimming inferred from the DNA. Within this sample are approximately 180,000 clones, with approximately 70% of them counted one time only. In total, the top ten clones hold about 2.5% of the sample.

Study-wide findings and limitations: According to the authors, the approach could potentially be generalized to other disease states and immunological phenotypes. Linkage disequilibrium might explain the correlated functional status among segregating V segments, but an unknown experimental factor could not be excluded. The study gave a list of about 160 TCR beta chains associated with cytomegalovirus. Sequencing depth was assumed to be roughly uniform across donors in the presence/absence analyses, though that assumption may not hold. Over 15 rarely observed V segments, including chromosome 9 orphons, were excluded from the earlier analysis of several hundred of the donors because counts were too low. According to a later analysis, most CMV-associated TCR beta chains appeared to be HLA-restricted, and the HLA associations seemed to be driven largely by CMV exposure. At a false discovery rate of 0.05, a later analysis linked about 17,000 TCR beta sequences to specific HLA alleles. In an earlier analysis of roughly 560 of the donors, most TCR beta V segments were observed in productive rearrangements about 90% or about 30% of the time, broadly matching IMGT annotations. The sequencing pipeline was judged likely to have produced a cluster of highly shared sequence variants as a technical artifact. A later genetic analysis associated a missense DCLRE1C variant with V-gene and J-gene trimming of TCR beta chains, and an independent cohort replicated the association. In vitro tests confirmed that a few of the cytomegalovirus-associated TCR beta chains recognize cytomegalovirus antigens. Cytomegalovirus status was reported to be diagnosed by the classifier with high specificity and sensitivity in both the original and validation cohorts. Most TCR sequences were seen in very few donors, while some public TCRs were found in many individuals. According to a later analysis, TCR association rates differed among HLA loci, with DRB1 alleles showing the most associated TCRs and HLA-C alleles showing the fewest. A later analysis found that HLA-associated TCR beta chains were more clonally expanded and had lower generation probabilities than equally common non-associated chains. For the cohort, immune exposure information was limited to CMV serostatus. Because the 87-base-pair reads could not distinguish some IMGT-functional V segments, including TRBV6-2 and TRBV6-3, those segments were excluded. A further reported finding was that TCR beta sequences accurately predicted the HLA-A and HLA-B alleles for most subjects in the first cohort. When HLA alleles, especially DR and DQ, strongly co-occurred, TCR associations were difficult to assign to individual alleles. Because some donors lacked HLA typing at each locus, the association tests relied only on the typed subset. Compared with the approximately 600-donor mean, donors in an Asian-associated ancestry cluster had fewer N-insertions in productive TCRs, according to a later genetic analysis. This cohort had only TCR beta chains sequenced, and the lack of alpha or paired-chain data limited which features could be detected. Several of the top co-occurrence clusters appeared to be linked to parvovirus B19, influenza, CMV and Epstein-Barr virus, according to a later analysis.

The cohort was made up of about 670 healthy bone marrow donors. All cohort members were sampled while nominally healthy, although unrecorded immune exposures were likely present. Of the 690 or so cohort members, 250 to 300 had positive CMV serostatus and about 360 had negative CMV serostatus, and CMV serostatus was not recorded for the donor. Every donor gave a peripheral blood sample, and the peripheral blood mononuclear cells from that sample were used for TCR beta sequencing. The Qiagen DNeasy Blood Extraction Kit was used to extract genomic DNA from the blood cell samples. Of note for this clone: What antigen it recognizes has not been identified. No base quality values were provided; no much bigger clone lies one nucleotide off.

The V and J segments used are TRBV10-3 and TRBJ2-7, with 10 bases aligning to TRBD1. The source material was PBMCs. This clonotype originated in a human donor in good health. CDR3 sequence: CAISSPGQGSYEQYF. The sequence in DNA is TGTGCCATCAGTTCACCGGGACAGGGGTCCTACGAGCAGTACTTC.